This passage covers 13 T cell receptor beta chains from one sample sequenced in a study of blood T cell repertoires in COVID-19. This table comes from immunoSEQ multiplex PCR, and its TCRdb copy is limited to in-frame clones, with some not included. Of some 76,000 clones in the sample, about 90% were seen once. Sequencing input: peripheral blood. Receptors were obtained from a man of 80 years or more in a cohort sampled during active COVID-19.

The chain uses TRBV2 and TRBJ2-5; the D is unclear. V lost 6 bases and J lost 5, with 13 bases in between. In germline, CDR1 is SNHLY, CDR2 FYNNEI. The CDR3 length is 13 residues. The DNA of the CDR3 is TGTGCCAGCAGCCGACTTGCACGGGAGACCCAGTACTTC. Protein sequence: CASSRLARETQYF.

V is TRBV4-1 and J is TRBJ1-5; no reliable D call. In germline, CDR1 is MGHRA, CDR2 YSYEKL. V dropped 0 bases and J dropped 5 bases, with 14 bases sitting between them. The CDR3 has 16 residues. This chain's CDR3 is CASSQDSKGGYQPQHF. The DNA of the CDR3 is TGCGCCAGCAGCCAAGATAGCAAGGGAGGGTATCAGCCCCAGCATTTT.

The J gene is TRBJ1-2, the V gene TRBV3-1 (or the pseudogene TRBV3-2), with D possibly being TRBD1 (5 bases). Germline values: CDR1 LGHDT, CDR2 YNNKEL (reference sequence). V lost 0 bases to trimming and J lost 4 bases, with 9 bases between them. The CDR3 loop spans 14 amino acids. The CDR3 protein is CASSQELQVYGYTF. Written as DNA, the CDR3 is TGTGCCAGCAGCCAAGAGCTACAGGTCTATGGCTACACCTTC.

The V call is TRBV12-5, the J call TRBJ1-5; possibly TRBD1 for D (5 bases). The CDR3 consists of 16 residues. V lost 0 bases, J lost 1 base, and 10 bases lay in between. Looked up from germline, CDR1 is LGHNT and CDR2 is FRNRAP. The CDR3 sequence is CASGLVTGSSNQPQHF. The CDR3 region has the DNA TGTGCTAGTGGTTTGGTTACAGGATCAAGCAATCAGCCCCAGCATTTT.

The rearrangement joins TRBV19 to TRBJ2-1; 8 nucleotides line up with TRBD1. The germline CDR1 and CDR2 sequences are LNHDA and SQIVND (reference sequence). The junction had 8 bases not matched to a gene; V was cut back by 8 bases and J by 5 bases. This CDR3 comprises 14 residues. The CDR3 nucleotides read TGTGCCAGTGGACAGGGCAGGTTTGACAATGAGCAGTTCTTC. Protein sequence: CASGQGRFDNEQFF. Filled out from reference TRBV19 and TRBJ2-1, the complete variable domain reads DGGITQSPKYLFRKEGQNVTLSCEQNLNHDAMYWYRQDPGQGLRLIYYSQIVNDFQKGDIAEGYSVSREKKESFPLTVTSAQKNPTAFYLCASGQGRFDNEQFFGPGTRLTVL.

This sequence joins TRBV19 and TRBJ1-4, with 8 bases lining up with TRBD1. CDR3 length equals 14 residues. J lost 6 bases, V lost 10 bases, and 10 bases had no gene match. Looked up from germline, CDR1 is LNHDA and CDR2 is SQIVND (reference sequence). The CDR3 reads CATRGQGADEKLFF. Here the CDR3 DNA reads TGTGCCACCCGAGGGCAGGGGGCGGATGAAAAACTGTTTTTT.

The V gene is TRBV5-1, the J gene TRBJ2-2, with 10 positions matching TRBD2. Germline V gives CDR1 SGHRS, CDR2 YFSETQ. The V gene end was trimmed by 4 bases and the J gene end by 3 bases; junction bases not matched to a gene: 6. CDR3 size: 16 residues. CDR3 protein: CASSPNSGGYTGELFF. DNA for the CDR3: TGCGCCAGCAGCCCCAATAGCGGGGGGTACACCGGGGAGCTGTTTTTT.

The rearrangement links TRBV2 to TRBJ1-6; D is perhaps TRBD1 (5 bases). This CDR3 contains 16 residues. Germline V gene data show CDR1 as SNHLY and CDR2 as FYNNEI. Trimming shortened V by 5 bases and J by 8 bases, and 19 bases separated the two germline ends. The CDR3 loop is CASSNIGGTDYSPLHF. In nucleotides, the CDR3 is TGTGCCAGCAGTAATATAGGCGGGACGGATTATTCACCCCTCCACTTT.

This clone turned up a few times. The chain uses TRBV7-2 and TRBJ1-5; tentatively, D is TRBD1 (5 bases). V lost 1 base and J lost 3, with 10 bases in between. Germline V gene data show CDR1 as SGHTA and CDR2 as FQGNSA. The CDR3 extends over 15 amino acids. The CDR3 DNA follows: TGTGCCAGCAGCTTAGTGGTAGGGGTCAATCAGCCCCAGCATTTT. Encoded protein: CASSLVVGVNQPQHF.

The chain is built from TRBV4-2 and TRBJ1-6; D is undetermined. This CDR3 spans 15 amino acids. The ends were cut back, 0 bases at V and 8 bases at J, with 11 bases in the middle. Germline V gene sequence: CDR1 LGHNA, CDR2 YNFKEQ. The CDR3 DNA reads TGTGCCAGCAGCCAAGATCCCACACGGGATTCACCCCTCCACTTT. This sequence encodes CASSQDPTRDSPLHF.

The chain is built from TRBV9 and TRBJ2-3; the D is unclear. With 4 bases removed from V and 1 base from J, the gap between germline ends came to 13 bases. CDR1 is SGDLS and CDR2 is YYNGEE in the germline V gene. This CDR3 is 15 amino acids long. CDR3 protein: CASSPRFSGTDTQYF. CDR3 DNA: TGTGCCAGCAGCCCCCGCTTTAGTGGCACAGATACGCAGTATTTT.

The chain links TRBV10-3 to TRBJ1-5; D not resolved. Trimming took 2 bases from V and 5 from J, leaving 4 bases between them. CDR1 is ENHRY, CDR2 SYGVKD, per germline. The CDR3 is 12 residues long. CDR3 loop: CAISEPDQPQHF. CDR3 bases: TGTGCCATCAGTGAGCCCGATCAGCCCCAGCATTTT.

The V gene is TRBV3-1 (or the pseudogene TRBV3-2), the J gene TRBJ1-2; D possibly corresponds to TRBD1 (6 bases). The CDR3 runs 14 residues. Trimming left V 2 bases short and J 6 bases short, with 13 bases between. Germline V gives CDR1 LGHDT, CDR2 YNNKEL (reference sequence). CDR3 residues: CASSQWGRGDGYTF. Written as DNA, the CDR3 is TGTGCCAGCAGCCAATGGGGCAGGGGTGATGGCTACACCTTC.